This T cell receptor beta chain was found in a study of T cells after yellow fever vaccination. A single record per CDR3 protein comes from TCRdb applying MiXCR to the 5' RACE reads. The sample lists 150,000 or so distinct CDR3 sequences; more than 5.5% were seen once. Study observations and caveats: Researchers report a weaker secondary response that nonetheless peaked faster, day 5 versus 15.

The table lists this clonotype with many counts. Its antigen is undetermined. This receptor was identified in a young man who received the YFV17D yellow fever vaccine. The source material was CD4+ T cells sorted from PBMCs, sampled around 5 days after the first yellow fever vaccination.

This chain's CDR3 is CASSLDGAGRTQYF. The CDR3 nucleotides read TGTGCCAGCAGCTTAGATGGTGCGGGAAGGACGCAGTATTTT. The J gene is TRBJ2-3, the V gene TRBV7-9; D possibly corresponds to TRBD2 (6 bases). This CDR3 has 14 residues. Trimming cost V 1 base and J 9 bases, with 14 bases left between them. CDR1 and CDR2 (germline): SEHNR, FQNEAQ (reference sequence).